The present T cell receptor (beta chain) was sequenced within a study of shared clonotypes between healthy human individuals. Broader study findings: The researchers took only blood, and tissue repertoires probably look different. Represented diversity (both genetic and exposure-history) was limited by the small number of donors.

The protocol was immunoSEQ multiplex PCR, while the TCRdb copy is restricted to in-frame clones and leaves out a portion. The sample has about 580,000 clones, 95% to 98% seen once. About this clone: Its antigen is currently unknown.

Terminally differentiated effector memory CD45RA+ cells were excluded from the naive CD8 cells, which were CD45RO-negative and positively selected for CCR7. This clonotype was sampled from a man younger than 40 in good health. Source material: naive CD8+ T cells sorted from blood.

CDR3 nucleotides: TGTGCCAGCAGCCAGACTAGCGGGTCCTCCTACGAGCAGTACTTC. Protein sequence: CASSQTSGSSYEQYF. The rearrangement links TRBV4-2 to TRBJ2-7; 10 nucleotides align to TRBD2. CDR3 length: 15 amino acids. With 3 bases clipped from V and 0 bases from J, the junction kept 2 bases outside the gene matches. CDR1 LGHNA and CDR2 YNFKEQ come from the germline V gene.